This entry concerns a single TCR beta chain. Which antigen it targets is not known. Base qualities were left out, and no much larger clone turns up one base away. Ficoll-Paque density gradient centrifugation was the method used to isolate PBMCs. This sample is part of a study of T-cell memory formation after mild COVID-19 (dated by TCRdb to the early 2020s). Regarding the research as a whole: TCR sequence clusters from the two donors were found to be largely donor specific. Longitudinal TCRalpha and TCRbeta repertoire sequencing tracked T-cell clones expanding and contracting after mild COVID-19 in two donors. Two young, previously healthy adult volunteers made up the cohort, one male and one female.

V is reduced by 0 bases and J by 4 bases, leaving a spacing of 7 bases between them. According to the germline V gene (reference sequence), CDR1 reads GTSNPN and CDR2 reads SVGIG. The CDR3, from cysteine to phenylalanine, totals 12 residues. Here the CDR3 DNA is all that survives: 36 bases in frame from base 1. Points the paper makes about the study in general: Contracting CD4+ clones appeared mostly in the CM and EM memory subsets, whereas CD8+ clones were enriched in EMRA. Only two mild cases were covered in the study, and larger cohorts including severe cases with pre-infection samples were considered necessary. From day 15 to 85, contracting clones showed balanced CD4/CD8 phenotypes, whereas a second wave of clones that expanded from day 15 to 37 leaned towards CD4+. Some responding clones were detected in pre-infection memory, which suggested that pre-existing cross-reactive memory T cells had joined the SARS-CoV-2 response. Whether the second-wave clones peaking on day 37 were SARS-CoV-2 specific was not confirmed.

Sequencing was carried out with an Illumina NovaSeq 6000. TCRalpha and TCRbeta cDNA libraries were built by 5'RACE with constant-segment primers, adding sample barcodes and unique molecular identifiers. Trizol reagent was used to extract RNA from every sample. Library amplification was performed in two PCR steps, and a second sample barcode and Illumina TruSeq adapters were introduced in the second step. The libraries were sequenced on an Illumina NovaSeq using 2 x 150 bp paired-end reads. The authors' analysis ran thus. Demultiplexing of reads and collapsing into UMI-guided consensus sequences were performed with migec v1.2.7. Using mixcr v2.1.11, UMI consensuses were aligned to TRA and TRB V and J templates and then assembled into clonotypes. Clonotypes were classified as expanded or contracted when called significant by both edgeR and NoisET, with noise models trained on biological replicates. For edgeR calls, a false discovery rate-adjusted p below 0.01 and a log2 fold-change threshold of 1 were applied. As an exploratory analysis of dynamics, PCA with hierarchical clustering was applied to max-normalized trajectories of the 1000 most abundant clonotypes. Each responding clone was given a CD4 or CD8 phenotype based on the CD4+ and CD8+ repertoires, which had been sequenced separately. TCRdb redid the processing of the public reads, applying fastp at Q25 and MiXCR, and retained in-frame beta chains. A single entry per CDR3 protein holds the most common genes and DNA from its merged rows. TCRdb's processing, not the study's, gives the V and J calls here. A total of some 450,000 distinct CDR3 sequences appear in this sample, around 18% of them only once. The ten largest account for about 8.1% of the sample.

Sequencing was performed on PBMCs or a T cell subset sorted from them (not recorded which). The TCR sequence derives from an adult woman who had mild COVID-19 (a few samples of this study predate the infection). The sample titles of this study are shuffled in the database, so cell type and time point are left out; the donor was told from shared clones. Recombination joined TRBV30 with TRBJ2-7, with no confident D gene call. The DNA is TGTGCCTGGAGTGTAGTTGGGTACGAGCAGTACTTC. Its protein product is CAWSVVGYEQYF.